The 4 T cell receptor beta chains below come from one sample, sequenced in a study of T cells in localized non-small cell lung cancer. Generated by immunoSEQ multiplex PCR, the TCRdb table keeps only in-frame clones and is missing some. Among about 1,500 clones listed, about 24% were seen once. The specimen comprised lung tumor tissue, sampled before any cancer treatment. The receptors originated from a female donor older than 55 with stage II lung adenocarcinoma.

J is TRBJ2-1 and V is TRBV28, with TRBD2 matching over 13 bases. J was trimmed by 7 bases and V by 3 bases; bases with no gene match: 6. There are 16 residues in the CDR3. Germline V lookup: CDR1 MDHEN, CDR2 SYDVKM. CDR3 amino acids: CASSFKGGLAGNEQFF. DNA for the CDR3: TGTGCCAGCAGTTTTAAGGGGGGACTAGCGGGAAATGAGCAGTTCTTC.

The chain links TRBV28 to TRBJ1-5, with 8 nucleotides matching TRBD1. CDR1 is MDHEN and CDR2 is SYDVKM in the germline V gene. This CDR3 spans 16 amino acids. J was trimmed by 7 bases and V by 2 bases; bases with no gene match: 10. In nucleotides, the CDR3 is TGTGCCAGCAGTTTAGTCAAGGGGACAGGTAAACAGCCCCAGCATTTT. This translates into CASSLVKGTGKQPQHF.

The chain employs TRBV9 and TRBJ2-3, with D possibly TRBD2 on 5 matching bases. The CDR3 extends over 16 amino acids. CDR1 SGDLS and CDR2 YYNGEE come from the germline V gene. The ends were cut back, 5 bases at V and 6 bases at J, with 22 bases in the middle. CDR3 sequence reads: CASSEGFVPVADTQYF. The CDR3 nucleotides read TGTGCCAGCAGTGAAGGTTTTGTGCCGGTAGCGGATACGCAGTATTTT.

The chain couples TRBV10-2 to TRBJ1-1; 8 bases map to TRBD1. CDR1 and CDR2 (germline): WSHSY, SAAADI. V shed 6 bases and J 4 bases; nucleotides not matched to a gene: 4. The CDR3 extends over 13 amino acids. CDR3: CASSLTGGTEAFF. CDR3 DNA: TGCGCCAGCAGCCTTACAGGGGGCACTGAAGCTTTCTTT.